One sample yielded the 8 T cell receptor beta chains listed below, sequenced in a study of identical twins. TCRdb reprocessed the 5' RACE reads via MiXCR and lists one record per CDR3 protein. This sample has about 550,000 distinct CDR3 sequences, with approximately 20% found just once. These same records also appear under a second study, on yellow fever vaccine responses in identical twins.

Input material: CD4+ T cells sorted from blood. All receptors come from a woman aged 18-35 years in good health.

The CDR3 spells CASSFTSPQGHEQYV. The CDR3 DNA sequence: TGTGCCAGCAGCTTCACTAGCCCACAGGGACACGAGCAGTACGTC. The gene calls are TRBV5-5 and TRBJ2-7; D possibly uses TRBD1 or TRBD2 (6 bases each). The CDR3 is 15 amino acids. V was trimmed by 2 bases and J by 5 bases, leaving 17 bases between them. Germline CDR1 and CDR2: SGHKS and YYEKEE (reference sequence).

This clonotype was found once. CDR3 residues: CASSNAGTGNTGELFF. CDR3 bases: TGTGCCAGCAGTAACGCCGGGACAGGGAACACCGGGGAGCTGTTTTTT. This chain joins TRBV27 and TRBJ2-2, with 8 bases identical to TRBD1. Germline V lookup: CDR1 MNHEY, CDR2 SMNVEV (reference sequence). This CDR3 spans 16 amino acids. The V segment lost 5 bases and the J segment 1 base; nucleotides outside the gene matches: 6.

V gene TRBV11-3 combines with J gene TRBJ2-2; a weak D match, TRBD1 (5 bases). Germline V lookup: CDR1 SGHNT, CDR2 YENEEA. Trimming stripped 1 base from V and 6 bases from J, with 15 bases between. This CDR3 spans 16 amino acids. CDR3 sequence: CASSLAIGVVAGELFF. CDR3 coding DNA: TGTGCCAGCAGCTTAGCGATAGGGGTAGTCGCCGGGGAGCTGTTTTTT.

This chain joins TRBV4-1 and TRBJ2-2; 7 positions agree with TRBD1. Germline V CDR1 and CDR2: MGHRA, YSYEKL. The CDR3 runs 18 residues. J lost 1 base, V lost 2 bases, and 10 bases had no gene match. The CDR3 coding sequence is TGCGCCAGCAGCCAACCCCGAGGGGGCGGCAGGAACACCGGGGAGCTGTTTTTT. Translating it yields CASSQPRGGGRNTGELFF.

A few counts support this clonotype. This chain uses TRBV9 with TRBJ2-5; D not certain. The V gene lost 0 bases and the J gene lost 3 bases, with 9 bases spanning the gap. In germline, CDR1 is SGDLS, CDR2 YYNGEE. This CDR3 comprises 14 residues. CDR3 nucleotide sequence: TGTGCCAGCAGCGTAGCGGGCGGCAAAGAGACCCAGTACTTC. Protein sequence: CASSVAGGKETQYF.

This clonotype occurred a few times. The chain links TRBV6-5 to TRBJ2-1; D possibly corresponds to TRBD1 (6 bases). CDR1 and CDR2 (germline): MNHEY, SVGAGI. Trimming stripped 7 bases from V and 3 bases from J, with 22 bases between. The CDR3 contains 17 residues. The CDR3: CASKLLVGQGSYNEQFF. CDR3 coding DNA: TGTGCCAGCAAGCTACTGGTGGGGCAGGGGAGCTACAATGAGCAGTTCTTC.

This clonotype was detected only a few times. J is TRBJ2-7 and V is TRBV5-5, with D unresolved. CDR1 and CDR2 (germline): SGHKS, YYEKEE (reference sequence). This CDR3 contains 13 residues. V was trimmed by 4 bases and J by 8 bases, leaving 16 bases between them. The CDR3 protein is CASSRQGQPQQYF. CDR3 bases: TGTGCCAGCAGCCGACAAGGTCAGCCCCAGCAGTACTTC.

The gene calls are TRBV29-1 and TRBJ1-2, with 11 bases lining up with TRBD1. Germline V lookup: CDR1 SQVTM, CDR2 ANQGSEA. The length of the CDR3 is 14 residues. The J segment lost 7 bases and the V segment lost 3 bases, leaving 7 bases of the junction unmatched. CDR3 sequence: CSVERDRGRLGYTF. DNA of the CDR3: TGCAGCGTTGAGCGGGACAGGGGGAGACTTGGCTACACCTTC.